This T cell receptor (beta chain) appears in the sequencing data of a study of blood T cell repertoires in COVID-19 (TCRdb year 2020). Regarding the complete study: Samples from collaborators originated in the United States, Italy and Spain and spanned both the acute and convalescent phases of COVID-19. Sample metadata almost always included a de-identified subject ID, COVID-19 status, age in years and sex. Where available, HLA class I and class II types were obtained from metadata supplied by the sample provider rather than from assay-based typing. The prospective study material was composed of cDNA or gDNA derived from T cells, B-cell-depleted T cells, or PBMCs. The repertoires were released in a freely available public database intended as a resource for research on the immune response to SARS-CoV-2. Subjects who had been exposed to COVID-19, were actively infected with it, or had recovered from it provided the deeply sampled blood TCRbeta repertoires that made up the dataset. Samples were obtained from the ongoing ImmuneRACE study (first 160 participants) and from some 1,200 subjects provided by 6 global collaborators.

TCRbeta CDR3 regions were amplified from genomic DNA by means of the immunoSEQ Assay, a bias-controlled multiplex PCR. From the authors' description of their analysis: The number of nucleated cells in each sample was estimated by amplification of reference gene primers within the assay. To quantify the absolute abundance of each unique TCRbeta CDR3 rearrangement, sequence reads were collapsed and filtered. For each sample, productive Simpson clonality was calculated by taking the square root of Simpson's diversity index across productive rearrangements. TCRdb obtained this table from immuneACCESS and retained in-frame rearrangements with V and J assigned. These tables miss some clones; where compared with another copy, unresolved V genes account for less than half of the shortfall, and the remainder is unexplained. D and trimming come from the DNA, and the V and J calls and clone size come from that table. The sample table holds some 150,000 clones, of which around nine tenths were seen once. The biggest ten clones account for about 2.3% of the sample.

Collaborating institutions collected whole blood in K2EDTA tubes following their own protocols. For TCRbeta analysis, collaborator samples were shipped as frozen whole blood, as isolated PBMCs, or as DNA extracted from either sample type. The paper's findings and limits, for the study overall: Clinical and demographic metadata were provided uncurated, with the amount varying by source and participant.

As for this clone: Its antigen has not been determined. No quality values exist for individual bases; no much larger clone is one base distant.

Spanning cysteine to phenylalanine, the CDR3 consists of 14 amino acids. CDR3 DNA only is kept here, 42 bases in frame from base 1. Trimming accounts for 6 bases at V and 7 bases at J, while the number of junction bases matched to no gene is 8. Based on the germline V gene, the CDR1 and CDR2 sequences are MNHEY and SVGEGT. The rearrangement joined TRBV6-2 or TRBV6-3 to TRBJ1-5; 8 bases in between match TRBD1. The sequence was collected from a human donor in a cohort sampled during active COVID-19. The sample comprised peripheral blood. The CDR3 corresponds to CASSPNRGRQPQHF. The DNA reads as follows: TGTGCCAGCAGCCCCAACAGGGGGAGGCAGCCCCAGCATTTT.